This is a list of T cell receptor beta chains from one sample in a study of T cells after posttransplantation cyclophosphamide. Data came from immunoSEQ multiplex PCR; TCRdb stores just in-frame clones and leaves some out. The sample yields roughly 49,000 clones, without any singletons. The sequenced sample consisted of PBMCs. The source of these receptors is a man between 35 and 55 years old in good health, CMV-negative, and a related stem cell transplant donor. Both conserved end residues are part of each CDR3. D genes are given only for firm matches. Only part of the rows carry a size: once, few, many, or a class if the clone is expanded.

V	size	J	D	CDR3	DNA
TRBV29-1	many	TRBJ1-1	-	CSVEQGLYTEAFF	TGCAGCGTGGAACAGGGACTTTACACTGAAGCTTTCTTT
TRBV5-1	many	TRBJ1-5	-	CASSLAGDSNQPQHF	TGCGCCAGCAGCTTGGCAGGGGATAGCAATCAGCCCCAGCATTTT
TRBV9	many	TRBJ2-1	-	CASSVDFNEQFF	TGTGCCAGCAGTGTGGACTTCAATGAGCAGTTCTTC
TRBV27	-	TRBJ1-1	-	CASGRGGGGAFF	TGTGCCAGCGGGAGGGGGGGTGGGGGAGCTTTCTTT
TRBV6-1	many	TRBJ2-2	TRBD2	CASRTSGTVGELFF	TGTGCCAGCAGGACTAGCGGGACTGTCGGGGAGCTGTTTTTT
TRBV15	many	TRBJ2-5	TRBD1	CATSRAPGGGETQYF	TGTGCCACCAGCAGAGCACCAGGGGGCGGGGAGACCCAGTACTTC
TRBV6-5	many	TRBJ2-7	TRBD2	CATERLAGYEQYF	TGTGCCACGGAACGCCTAGCGGGCTACGAGCAGTACTTC
TRBV19	many	TRBJ1-5	TRBD1	CASSIRRGFSNQPQHF	TGTGCCAGTAGTATCCGCAGGGGGTTTTCCAATCAGCCCCAGCATTTT
TRBV7-2	many	TRBJ2-3	TRBD2	CASSSGAGGRADTQYF	TGTGCCAGCAGCTCCGGGGCGGGGGGGCGAGCAGATACGCAGTATTTT
TRBV4-2	many	TRBJ2-2	-	CASSGGGLNTGELFF	TGTGCCAGCAGCGGAGGGGGCCTAAACACCGGGGAGCTGTTTTTT
TRBV6-4	many	TRBJ2-1	-	CASSETGLSYNEQFF	TGTGCCAGCAGTGAGACAGGCCTGTCCTACAATGAGCAGTTCTTC
TRBV19	many	TRBJ2-5	TRBD2	CASSIVGTSAETQYF	TGTGCCAGTAGTATAGTGGGGACTAGCGCAGAGACCCAGTACTTC
TRBV28	many	TRBJ1-2	TRBD1	CASSFFRDRRYGYTF	TGTGCCAGCAGTTTTTTCCGGGACAGGAGATATGGCTACACCTTC
TRBV28	many	TRBJ2-7	-	CASSPGWGGISYEQYF	TGTGCCAGCAGTCCCGGTTGGGGAGGAATCTCCTACGAGCAGTACTTC
TRBV29-1	many	TRBJ2-2	TRBD1	CSGTGHRSGELFF	TGCAGCGGGACAGGGCACCGTTCCGGGGAGCTGTTTTTT
TRBV5-1	many	TRBJ2-2	TRBD2	CASSLELSGRNTGELFF	TGCGCCAGCAGCTTGGAGCTTAGCGGGAGGAACACCGGGGAGCTGTTTTTT
TRBV19	many	TRBJ1-1	-	CASSTSTTSNTEAFF	TGTGCCAGTAGTACCTCGACTACTAGTAACACTGAAGCTTTCTTT
TRBV28	many	TRBJ1-1	-	CASTQVLNTEAFF	TGTGCCAGCACTCAGGTGCTGAACACTGAAGCTTTCTTT
TRBV30	many	TRBJ1-4	TRBD1	CAWSVQTGPNEKLFF	TGTGCCTGGAGTGTACAGACAGGGCCTAATGAAAAACTGTTTTTT
TRBV11-3	many	TRBJ2-1	TRBD1	CASSLNPGGNEQFF	TGTGCCAGCAGCTTAAATCCAGGGGGAAATGAGCAGTTCTTC
TRBV19	many	TRBJ2-1	TRBD2	CASRRLAGTSYNEQFF	TGTGCCAGTAGGAGACTAGCGGGAACATCCTACAATGAGCAGTTCTTC
TRBV18	many	TRBJ1-1	TRBD1	CASSTRWIRGAEAFF	TGTGCCAGCTCAACACGCTGGATCAGGGGGGCTGAAGCTTTCTTT
TRBV5-4	-	TRBJ2-7	TRBD2	CASSQMWEGSYEQYF	TGTGCCAGCAGCCAGATGTGGGAGGGGTCCTACGAGCAGTACTTC
TRBV5-1	many	TRBJ1-2	TRBD1	CASSSQGGYGYTF	TGCGCCAGCAGCTCACAGGGGGGCTATGGCTACACCTTC
TRBV6-5	many	TRBJ1-2	-	CASSPLQVRSYGYTF	TGTGCCAGCAGTCCATTACAGGTCCGTAGCTATGGCTACACCTTC
TRBV6-5	many	TRBJ1-2	-	CASSYSFRDMNGYTF	TGTGCCAGCAGTTACTCGTTCCGGGACATGAATGGCTACACCTTC
TRBV5-1	many	TRBJ2-1	TRBD2	CASSLRLAGVFEQFF	TGCGCCAGCAGCTTGAGACTAGCGGGAGTCTTTGAGCAGTTCTTC
TRBV19	many	TRBJ1-2	-	CATSTVYGYTF	TGTGCCACCTCAACAGTCTATGGCTACACCTTC
TRBV9	many	TRBJ2-1	-	CASSAEPFDEQFF	TGTGCCAGCAGCGCCGAGCCATTCGATGAGCAGTTCTTC
TRBV11-2	many	TRBJ2-5	TRBD2	CASSLESTESGGTQYF	TGTGCCAGCAGCTTAGAGTCGACCGAGAGCGGGGGGACCCAGTACTTC
TRBV2	many	TRBJ1-5	TRBD1	CASRKTGTGYSNQPQHF	TGTGCCAGCAGGAAAACCGGGACAGGGTATAGCAATCAGCCCCAGCATTTT
TRBV2	many	TRBJ1-2	-	CALMEQGNPGYTF	TGTGCCCTCATGGAACAGGGAAACCCTGGCTACACCTTC
TRBV27	many	TRBJ1-2	TRBD1	CASSHGQGVNYGYTF	TGTGCCAGCAGTCATGGGCAGGGGGTTAATTATGGCTACACCTTC
TRBV19	many	TRBJ1-1	-	CASRNRVSEAFF	TGTGCCAGTAGAAACAGGGTATCTGAAGCTTTCTTT
TRBV6-1	many	TRBJ1-5	-	CASTILRSNQPQHF	TGTGCCAGCACCATTCTGCGTAGCAATCAGCCCCAGCATTTT
TRBV11-2	few	TRBJ2-3	-	CASSLGGTSWEDTQYF	TGTGCCAGCAGCTTAGGCGGGACTTCTTGGGAGGATACGCAGTATTTT
TRBV5-6	many	TRBJ1-1	-	CASSQRGGAFEAFF	TGTGCCAGCAGCCAGAGGGGGGGGGCCTTTGAAGCTTTCTTT
TRBV28	many	TRBJ2-7	-	CASSFRLVPSYEQYF	TGTGCCAGCAGTTTCCGACTAGTCCCATCCTACGAGCAGTACTTC
TRBV4-3	many	TRBJ2-3	TRBD2	CASSRWGTSGTDTQYF	TGCGCCAGCAGCCGATGGGGGACTAGCGGCACAGATACGCAGTATTTT
TRBV29-1	many	TRBJ2-5	-	CSGGHSKETQYF	TGCAGCGGGGGACACTCAAAAGAGACCCAGTACTTC
TRBV19	many	TRBJ2-7	TRBD1	CAIGKGGQGRPYEQYF	TGTGCCATAGGTAAGGGGGGACAGGGGCGTCCCTACGAGCAGTACTTC
TRBV15	many	TRBJ2-1	TRBD1	CATSSDRERNEQFF	TGTGCCACCAGCAGCGACAGGGAGCGGAATGAGCAGTTCTTC
TRBV19	many	TRBJ2-1	TRBD2	CASSIIAGVGNEQFF	TGTGCCAGTAGTATAATAGCGGGAGTTGGGAATGAGCAGTTCTTC
TRBV11-3	many	TRBJ2-3	-	CASSLRVPDTQYF	TGTGCCAGCAGCCTTCGAGTCCCAGATACGCAGTATTTT
TRBV10-1	many	TRBJ1-1	TRBD1	CASSESPGQGAFF	TGCGCCAGCAGTGAGTCACCGGGACAGGGAGCTTTCTTT
TRBV7-2	many	TRBJ2-3	-	CASSLALSGDTQYF	TGTGCCAGCAGCTTAGCGCTATCAGGAGATACGCAGTATTTT
TRBV7-2	many	TRBJ2-3	-	CASSEHTDTQYF	TGTGCCAGCAGCGAACACACAGATACGCAGTATTTT
TRBV19	many	TRBJ1-4	TRBD1	CASRPSQGSEKLFF	TGTGCCAGTCGACCCTCACAGGGGTCGGAAAAACTGTTTTTT
TRBV20-1	many	TRBJ2-1	-	CSASVFGEQFF	TGCAGTGCTAGTGTTTTCGGTGAGCAGTTCTTC
TRBV7-2	many	TRBJ1-2	TRBD1	CASSLRTPTGSYGYTF	TGTGCCAGCAGCTTACGCACCCCGACAGGGAGCTATGGCTACACCTTC
TRBV7-8	few	TRBJ2-5	-	CASSLITVQETQYF	TGTGCCAGCAGCTTAATAACAGTCCAAGAGACCCAGTACTTC
TRBV2	many	TRBJ1-2	TRBD1	CASRPTGGNYGYTF	TGTGCCAGCAGGCCGACAGGGGGCAACTATGGCTACACCTTC
TRBV5-1	many	TRBJ1-1	TRBD1	CASSHSQTGANTEAFF	TGCGCCAGCAGCCATAGCCAGACAGGGGCGAACACTGAAGCTTTCTTT
TRBV28	many	TRBJ1-1	-	CASTLLDSWNTEAFF	TGTGCCAGCACTTTATTGGACAGTTGGAACACTGAAGCTTTCTTT
TRBV5-1	-	TRBJ1-1	-	CASSLGGPMNTEAFF	TGCGCCAGCAGCTTGGGGGGGCCGATGAACACTGAAGCTTTCTTT
TRBV28	many	TRBJ1-1	TRBD1	CASGGQGATQQAFF	TGTGCCAGCGGGGGACAGGGGGCTACGCAACAAGCTTTCTTT
TRBV5-3	many	TRBJ1-4	TRBD1	CARSGEGQGETLNEKLFF	TGTGCCAGAAGCGGGGAGGGACAGGGGGAGACTCTCAATGAAAAACTGTTTTTT
TRBV6-1	many	TRBJ2-7	-	CASSDPGHLKEQYF	TGTGCCAGCAGTGATCCGGGACACCTTAAAGAGCAGTACTTC
TRBV7-2	many	TRBJ2-7	TRBD1	CASRWDRVYEQYF	TGTGCCAGCAGGTGGGACAGGGTCTACGAGCAGTACTTC
TRBV28	-	TRBJ2-5	TRBD1	CASSSTGSYEKQYF	TGTGCCAGCAGTTCGACAGGGTCTTACGAGAAGCAGTACTTC